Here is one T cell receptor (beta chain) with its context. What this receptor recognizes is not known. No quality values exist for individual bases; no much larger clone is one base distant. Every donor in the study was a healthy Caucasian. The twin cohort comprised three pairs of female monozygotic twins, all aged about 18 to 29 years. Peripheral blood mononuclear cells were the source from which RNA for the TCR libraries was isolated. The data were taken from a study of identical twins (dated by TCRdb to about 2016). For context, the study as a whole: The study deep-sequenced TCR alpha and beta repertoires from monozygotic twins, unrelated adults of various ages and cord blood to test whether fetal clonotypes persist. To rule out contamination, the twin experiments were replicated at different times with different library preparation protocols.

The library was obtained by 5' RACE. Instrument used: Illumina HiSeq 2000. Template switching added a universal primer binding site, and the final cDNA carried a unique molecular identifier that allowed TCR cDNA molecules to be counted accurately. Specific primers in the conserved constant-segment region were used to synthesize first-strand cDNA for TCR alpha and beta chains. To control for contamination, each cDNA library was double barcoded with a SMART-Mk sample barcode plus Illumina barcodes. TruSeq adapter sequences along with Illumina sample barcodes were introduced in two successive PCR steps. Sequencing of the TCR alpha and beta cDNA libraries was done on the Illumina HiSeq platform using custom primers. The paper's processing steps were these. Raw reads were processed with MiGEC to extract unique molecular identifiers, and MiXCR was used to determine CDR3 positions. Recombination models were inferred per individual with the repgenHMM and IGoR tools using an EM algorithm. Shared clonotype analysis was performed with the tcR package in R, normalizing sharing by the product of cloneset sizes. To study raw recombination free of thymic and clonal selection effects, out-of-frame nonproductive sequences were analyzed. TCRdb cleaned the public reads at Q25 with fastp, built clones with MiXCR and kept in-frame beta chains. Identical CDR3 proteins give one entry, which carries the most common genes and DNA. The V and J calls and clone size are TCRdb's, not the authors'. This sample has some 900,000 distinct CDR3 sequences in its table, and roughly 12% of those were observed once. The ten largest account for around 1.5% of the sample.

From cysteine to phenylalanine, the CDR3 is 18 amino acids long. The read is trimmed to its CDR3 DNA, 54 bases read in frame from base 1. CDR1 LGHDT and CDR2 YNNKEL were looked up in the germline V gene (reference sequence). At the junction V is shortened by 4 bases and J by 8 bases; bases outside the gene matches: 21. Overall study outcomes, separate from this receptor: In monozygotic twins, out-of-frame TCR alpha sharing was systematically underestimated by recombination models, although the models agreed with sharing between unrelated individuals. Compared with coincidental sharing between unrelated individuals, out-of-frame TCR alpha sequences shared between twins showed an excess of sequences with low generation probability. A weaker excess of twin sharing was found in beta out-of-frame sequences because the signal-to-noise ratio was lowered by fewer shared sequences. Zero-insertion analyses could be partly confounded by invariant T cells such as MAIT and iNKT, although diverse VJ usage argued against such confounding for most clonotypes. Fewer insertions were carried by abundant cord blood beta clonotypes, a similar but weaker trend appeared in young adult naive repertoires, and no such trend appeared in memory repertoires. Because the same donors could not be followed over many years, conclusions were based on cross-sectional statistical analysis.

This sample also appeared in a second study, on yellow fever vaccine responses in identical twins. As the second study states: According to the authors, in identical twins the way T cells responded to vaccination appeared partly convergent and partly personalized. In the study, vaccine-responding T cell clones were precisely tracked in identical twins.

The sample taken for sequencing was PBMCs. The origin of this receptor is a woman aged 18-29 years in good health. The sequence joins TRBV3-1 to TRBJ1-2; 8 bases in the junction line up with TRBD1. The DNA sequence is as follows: TGTGCCAGCAGCCTATATAGGGACAGGCCCCTTCGAACTAAGGGCTACACCTTC. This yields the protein CASSLYRDRPLRTKGYTF.